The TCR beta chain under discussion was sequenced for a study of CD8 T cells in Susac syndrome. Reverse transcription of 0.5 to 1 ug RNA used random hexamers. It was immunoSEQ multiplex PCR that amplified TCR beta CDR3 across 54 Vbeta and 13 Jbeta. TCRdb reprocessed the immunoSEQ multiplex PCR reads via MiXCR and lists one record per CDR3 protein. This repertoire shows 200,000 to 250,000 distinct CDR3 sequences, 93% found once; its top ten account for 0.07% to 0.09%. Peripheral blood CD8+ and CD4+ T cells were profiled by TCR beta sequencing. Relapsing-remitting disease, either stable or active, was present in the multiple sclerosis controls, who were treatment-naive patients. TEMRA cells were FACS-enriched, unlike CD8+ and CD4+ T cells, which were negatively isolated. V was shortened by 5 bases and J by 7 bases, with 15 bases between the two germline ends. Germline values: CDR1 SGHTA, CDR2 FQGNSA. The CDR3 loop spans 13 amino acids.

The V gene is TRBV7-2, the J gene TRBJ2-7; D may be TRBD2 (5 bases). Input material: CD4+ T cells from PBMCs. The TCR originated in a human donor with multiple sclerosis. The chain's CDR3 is CASSELRTGEQYV. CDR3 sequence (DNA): TGTGCCAGCAGCGAGCTCCGGACTGGGGAGCAGTACGTC.